These 25 T cell receptor beta chains originate from one sample sequenced in a study of blood T cells in healthy people across ages. Primers used in a second PCR of about 6 to 12 cycles were a sample-barcoded 5' primer and a J-beta primer mix. TCRdb re-derived calls from the 5' RACE reads in MiXCR, one entry per CDR3 protein. The repertoire holds 600,000 to 900,000 distinct CDR3 sequences, roughly 25% seen once, with about 3% in the top ten. These same data were also listed under a study on T cells of mothers and their children.

Sequenced material: blood. All receptors come from a boy younger than 18 in good health.

Only a few counts were recorded for this clonotype. The V call is TRBV7-2, the J call TRBJ2-3, with D perhaps TRBD1 (6 bases). CDR1 SGHTA and CDR2 FQGNSA come from the germline V gene. The V gene lost 1 base and the J gene lost 0 bases, with 11 bases spanning the gap. The CDR3 covers 16 residues. The CDR3 DNA follows: TGTGCCAGCAGCTTAGTGGCAGGGGCCAGCACAGATACGCAGTATTTT. It codes for CASSLVAGASTDTQYF.

This chain connects TRBV20-1 to TRBJ2-1; the match to TRBD2 covers 10 bases. The DNA end lines up better with TRBJ2-7; the J call may be wrong. The CDR3 consists of 13 residues. Germline V gene data show CDR1 as DFQATT and CDR2 as SNEGSKA (reference sequence). The CDR3 spells CSALLAGDYEQYF. The CDR3 bases are TGCAGTGCATTGCTAGCGGGGGACTACGAGCAGTACTTC.

This clonotype was counted a few times. The J gene is TRBJ2-1, the V gene TRBV10-2; 8 bases map to TRBD2. Germline CDR1 reads WSHSY; CDR2 reads SAAADI. Unmatched junction bases numbered 8, after V lost 7 bases and J lost 0 bases. CDR3 size: 16 residues. The CDR3 DNA reads as TGCGCCAGCAAGAGAGCGGGGGAGAGCTCCTACAATGAGCAGTTCTTC. Amino acids: CASKRAGESSYNEQFF.

This clonotype has a handful of counts. This chain links TRBV12-3 or TRBV12-4 with TRBJ1-1; possibly TRBD1 for D (5 bases). The V end was cut by 5 bases, the J end by 1 base, with 8 bases between. The CDR3 has 13 amino acids. This CDR3 is CASSTQGNTEAFF. CDR3 coding DNA: TGTGCCAGCAGTACGCAGGGGAACACTGAAGCTTTCTTT.

This chain links TRBV27 with TRBJ2-7; 8 nucleotides align to TRBD2. Trimming took 2 bases from V and 2 from J; bases not matched to a gene: 5. The CDR3 is made up of 15 amino acids. Germline CDR1 MNHEY, CDR2 SMNVEV (reference sequence). CDR3 sequence: CASSLTLAGPYEQYF. The CDR3, as DNA: TGTGCCAGCAGTTTAACCCTAGCGGGCCCCTACGAGCAGTACTTC.

J is TRBJ2-5 and V is TRBV4-2, with 7 bases identical to TRBD1. Germline-derived CDR1 and CDR2 are LGHNA and YNFKEQ. Trimming removed 4 bases from V and 5 bases from J; junction bases left unmatched: 16. The CDR3 length is 17 residues. Here the CDR3 DNA reads TGTGCCAGCAGCCCACAATACGCCGTCACAGGGGACGAGACCCAGTACTTC. This sequence encodes CASSPQYAVTGDETQYF.

In its sample, this clonotype was seen once. The chain uses TRBV6-1 and TRBJ2-7; possibly TRBD1 for D (6 bases). The CDR3 length is 15 residues. Germline V CDR1 and CDR2: MNHNS, SASEGT. Trimming stripped 10 bases from V and 2 bases from J, with 21 bases between. CDR3: CAIRDARGVTYEQYF. The CDR3 DNA sequence: TGTGCCATTAGGGATGCCAGGGGAGTTACCTACGAGCAGTACTTC.

The chain joins TRBV6-2 or TRBV6-3 to TRBJ2-5; TRBD2 matches at 7 bases. The DNA end is more similar to TRBJ2-7, so the J call may be wrong. The germline gives CDR1 MNHEY, CDR2 SVGEGT. This CDR3 comprises 14 residues. In nucleotides, the CDR3 is TGTGCCAGCAGCTGGAGACTAGCTACCTACGAGCAGTACTTC. It translates to CASSWRLATYEQYF.

This clonotype appeared a few times. The CDR3 spells CSARASGLAGGRTDTQYF. CDR3 sequence (DNA): TGCAGTGCTAGAGCTAGCGGACTAGCGGGGGGTCGGACAGATACGCAGTATTTT. V gene TRBV20-1 combines with J gene TRBJ2-3, with 14 nucleotides matching TRBD2. V was clipped by 1 base and J by 3 bases; unmatched bases: 9. The CDR3 covers 18 residues. From germline, CDR1 is DFQATT and CDR2 SNEGSKA (reference sequence).

In its sample, this clonotype was seen a few times. This sequence joins TRBV25-1 and TRBJ1-2, with a possible D match to TRBD1 (5 bases). V lost 3 bases, J lost 8 bases, and 16 bases lay in between. Germline CDR1 is MGHDK and CDR2 is SYGVNS. The CDR3 loop spans 14 amino acids. Here the CDR3 reads CASSDSTGAQGYTF. The DNA of the CDR3 is TGTGCCAGCAGTGACTCCACAGGCGCCCAAGGCTACACCTTC.

The chain joins TRBV5-1 to TRBJ1-2, with TRBD1 matching 11 bases. CDR1 SGHRS and CDR2 YFSETQ come from the germline V gene. J was trimmed by 7 bases and V by 3 bases; bases with no gene match: 11. This CDR3 is 16 amino acids long. DNA of the CDR3: TGCGCCAGCAGCTCCTGGACAGGGGGCGCCATAGGTGGCTACACCTTC. Encoded protein: CASSSWTGGAIGGYTF. Based on the CDR3 plus reference TRBV5-1 and TRBJ1-2, the full variable domain is KAGVTQTPRYLIKTRGQQVTLSCSPISGHRSVSWYQQTPGQGLQFLFEYFSETQRNKGNFPGRFSGRQFSNSRSEMNVSTLELGDSALYLCASSSWTGGAIGGYTFGSGTRLTVV.

The rearrangement links TRBV2 to TRBJ2-5; D is possibly TRBD2 (5 bases). The CDR3 runs 14 residues. V lost 7 bases and J 5 bases, leaving 17 bases between the germline ends. CDR1 and CDR2 from the germline V gene are SNHLY and FYNNEI. Here the CDR3 DNA reads TGTGCCAGCATCTCCCGTCTAGCTCTCGAGACCCAGTACTTC. Translated, it gives CASISRLALETQYF.

The gene calls are TRBV3-1 and TRBJ2-7, with D possibly TRBD1 on 6 matching bases. CDR3 length equals 15 residues. The ends were cut back, 3 bases at V and 2 bases at J, with 14 bases in the middle. Germline lookup yields CDR1 LGHDT and CDR2 YNNKEL (reference sequence). The DNA of the CDR3 is TGTGCCAGCAGCCAGACTTGGGGGCCAACCTACGAGCAGTACTTC. Translation: CASSQTWGPTYEQYF.

The gene calls are TRBV10-3 and TRBJ1-1; D perhaps matches TRBD1 (5 bases). This CDR3 is built from 13 residues. CDR1 and CDR2 from the germline V gene are ENHRY and SYGVKD. Trimming removed 6 bases at V and 3 bases at J, with 11 bases between. The CDR3 DNA sequence: TGTGCCATCAGGGGAGGGGACGACACTGAAGCTTTCTTT. This gives the protein CAIRGGDDTEAFF.

This clonotype was picked up a small number of times. This chain joins TRBV6-5 and TRBJ2-5, with TRBD2 identical over 12 bases. Germline lookup yields CDR1 MNHEY and CDR2 SVGAGI. V gave up 6 bases and J gave up 5 bases; unmatched junction bases: 7. The CDR3 extends over 15 amino acids. The CDR3 loop reads CASRAGLAGRETQYF. In nucleotides, the CDR3 is TGTGCCAGCAGGGCTGGACTAGCGGGGCGGGAGACCCAGTACTTC.

This clonotype was detected only a few times. The chain links TRBV12-5 to TRBJ2-7; TRBD2 might be the D (5 bases). Trimming removed 4 bases from V and 3 bases from J, with 13 bases in between. Germline-derived CDR1 and CDR2 are LGHNT and FRNRAP. The CDR3 spans 14 residues. The CDR3 nucleotides are TGTGCTAGTGGTTGGACTGAGCGCGTCTACGAGCAGTACTTC. Its protein is CASGWTERVYEQYF.

This clonotype was counted only a few times. The rearrangement links TRBV7-6 to TRBJ2-1, with TRBD2 matching 8 bases. CDR1 and CDR2 (germline): SGHVS, FNYEAQ. V lost 0 bases and J lost 4; bases outside the gene matches: 11. CDR3 length: 18 amino acids. The CDR3 protein is CASSLASWSGGRYNEQFF. The CDR3 DNA reads TGTGCCAGCAGCTTAGCGTCATGGAGCGGGGGCCGATACAATGAGCAGTTCTTC.

This rearrangement joins TRBV7-3 to TRBJ2-2; TRBD1 matches 9 bases. CDR3 length: 16 amino acids. Germline CDR1 reads SGHTA; CDR2 reads FQGTGA. V trimming: 4 bases; J trimming: 6 bases; junction bases outside the gene matches: 9. The CDR3 spells CASSSRTGEVAGELFF. DNA of the CDR3: TGTGCCAGCAGCTCCCGGACAGGGGAAGTTGCCGGGGAGCTGTTTTTT.

The chain is built from TRBV12-3 or TRBV12-4 and TRBJ2-4, with D tentatively TRBD1 (6 bases). Trimming shortened V by 4 bases and J by 0 bases, and 16 bases separated the two germline ends. CDR3 length: 17 amino acids. CDR3 coding DNA: TGTGCCAGCAGTTATGGATGGACAGACTTAGCCAAAAACATTCAGTACTTC. Translation gives CASSYGWTDLAKNIQYF.

The chain links TRBV3-1 to TRBJ1-6; D gene unclear. Germline V gene sequence: CDR1 LGHDT, CDR2 YNNKEL (reference sequence). There are 15 residues in the CDR3. V lost 0 bases and J lost 10, with 13 bases in between. As DNA, the CDR3 is TGTGCCAGCAGCCAAGACCGGCCGCTTCAGTCACCCCTCCACTTT. It translates to CASSQDRPLQSPLHF.

J is TRBJ2-5 and V is TRBV7-3; a weak D match, TRBD1 (5 bases). The DNA matches TRBJ2-7 better at its end, which makes the J call doubtful. The CDR3 is made up of 14 amino acids. Germline CDR1 is SGHTA and CDR2 is FQGTGA. The CDR3 region is CASSLMGRADEQYF. CDR3 nucleotides: TGTGCCAGCAGCTTAATGGGCAGGGCCGACGAGCAGTACTTC.

The chain joins TRBV11-1 to TRBJ1-1; D unresolved. The ends were cut back, 7 bases at V and 1 base at J, with 10 bases in the middle. The CDR3 is 13 residues long. CDR1 SGHAT and CDR2 FQDESV come from the germline V gene (reference sequence). Here the CDR3 reads CASKGPGNTEAFF. The CDR3 DNA is TGTGCCAGCAAAGGGCCGGGGAACACTGAAGCTTTCTTT. The whole variable domain, filled in from reference TRBV11-1 and TRBJ1-1, reads EAEVAQSPRYKITEKSQAVAFWCDPISGHATLYWYRQILGQGPELLVQFQDESVVDDSQLPKDRFSAERLKGVDSTLKIQPAELGDSAMYLCASKGPGNTEAFFGQGTRLTVV.

There are many counts of this clonotype. The chain carries TRBV7-9 and TRBJ2-1, with 9 bases identical to TRBD1. This CDR3 is built from 15 residues. Looked up from germline, CDR1 is SEHNR and CDR2 is FQNEAQ (reference sequence). Losses at the gene ends were 3 bases for V and 3 bases for J; bases not matched to a gene: 3. The CDR3 sequence: CASSFDRGFYNEQFF. CDR3 nucleotides: TGTGCCAGCAGCTTTGACAGGGGGTTCTACAATGAGCAGTTCTTC.

Only one count was recorded for this clonotype. V gene TRBV2 combines with J gene TRBJ1-2, with TRBD1 as a possible D gene (5 bases). Per germline, CDR1 SNHLY and CDR2 FYNNEI. The V end was cut by 6 bases, the J end by 6 bases, with 17 bases between. The CDR3 is 14 amino acids. This CDR3 reads CASRDDSLRNGYTF. In DNA, the CDR3 is TGTGCCAGCAGGGACGACAGCCTGCGAAATGGCTACACCTTC.

The gene calls are TRBV20-1 and TRBJ2-1, with a possible D match to TRBD2 (5 bases). The V gene lost 3 bases and the J gene lost 7 bases, with 16 bases spanning the gap. The CDR3 has 14 amino acids. Germline values: CDR1 DFQATT, CDR2 SNEGSKA (reference sequence). CDR3: CSASWRKTGNEQFF. The CDR3 DNA follows: TGCAGTGCTAGCTGGAGGAAAACGGGGAATGAGCAGTTCTTC.